A single sample gave rise to the 14 T cell receptor beta chains below, sequenced in a study of read filtering for tumor transcriptome and immune sequencing. The library was built from 400 ng RNA with molecular barcoded adaptors for alpha/delta and beta/gamma chains. TCRdb ran MiXCR on the reads and lists one entry per CDR3 protein. The sample yields 65,000 or so distinct CDR3 sequences, approximately 18% seen once. Source material: a population of CD138-negative cells sorted from bone marrow. The source of these receptors is a donor at least 40 years old with multiple myeloma.

This clonotype has just one count. The junction does not match germline at one end; this may be a read error. V gene TRBV7-9 combines with J gene TRBJ2-1, with 8 bases lining up with TRBD1. There are 19 residues in the CDR3. Germline-derived CDR1 and CDR2 are SEHNR and FQNEAQ (reference sequence). CDR3 residues: CASSSITGQGASSNNEQFF. The CDR3 region has the DNA TGTGCCAGCAGCTCCATTACAGGACAGGGTGCGAGCTCCAACAATGAGCAGTTCTTC.

This clonotype was picked up one time. The rearrangement links TRBV30 to TRBJ1-3; tentatively, D is TRBD1 (5 bases). The CDR3 runs to 16 residues. Germline CDR1 reads GTSNPN; CDR2 reads SVGIG (reference sequence). V was shortened by 0 bases and J by 3 bases, with 15 bases between the two germline ends. This CDR3 is CAWSVRRGFFGNTIYF. For the CDR3, the DNA is TGTGCCTGGAGTGTACGAAGGGGATTCTTTGGAAACACCATATATTTT.

This clonotype was seen repeatedly, ten times or more. The chain is built from TRBV7-2 and TRBJ2-3; 11 bases are a match to TRBD2. This CDR3 is built from 17 residues. Germline V gene data show CDR1 as SGHTA and CDR2 as FQGNSA. Trimming at V came to 0 bases and at J to 1 base, leaving 3 bases not matched to a gene. Here the CDR3 DNA reads TGTGCCAGCAGCTTAGCTACTAGCGGGAGTGGCACAGATACGCAGTATTTT. It encodes CASSLATSGSGTDTQYF.

The chain has TRBV5-6 and TRBJ2-7, with 11 bases lining up with TRBD1. From germline, CDR1 is SGHDT and CDR2 YYEEEE. The junction had 4 bases not matched to a gene; V was cut back by 4 bases and J by 4 bases. The CDR3 covers 14 residues. The DNA of the CDR3 is TGTGCCAGCAGCCGGGACAGGGGGAGTTACGAGCAGTACTTC. This sequence encodes CASSRDRGSYEQYF.

The V call is TRBV12-3 or TRBV12-4, the J call TRBJ2-2; D remains ambiguous. Trimming took off 6 bases at V and 0 bases at J, with 8 bases between the two ends. This CDR3 is built from 14 residues. The CDR3 region has the DNA TGTGCCAGCAGGTTACCATCGAACACCGGGGAGCTGTTTTTT. It encodes CASRLPSNTGELFF.

This clonotype was recorded at least ten times. As DNA, the CDR3 is TGTGCCTGGAGTGTAGTACGTGGCGGCTACACCTTC. Translation: CAWSVVRGGYTF. This chain joins TRBV30 and TRBJ1-2; no firm D call. The CDR3 covers 12 residues. Germline V CDR1 and CDR2: GTSNPN, SVGIG (reference sequence). V lost 0 bases, J lost 8 bases, and 10 bases lay in between.

This clonotype was counted ten times or more. The rearrangement joins TRBV20-1 to TRBJ1-2; 7 nucleotides agree with TRBD1. CDR3 length: 15 amino acids. Germline V gives CDR1 DFQATT, CDR2 SNEGSKA (reference sequence). V shed 0 bases and J 7 bases; nucleotides not matched to a gene: 11. The CDR3 spells CSARDRKTGRLGYTF. CDR3 nucleotides: TGCAGTGCTAGAGATCGAAAGACAGGGAGGCTTGGCTACACCTTC.

This clonotype was observed at least ten times. The gene calls are TRBV30 and TRBJ2-7; maybe TRBD2 (6 bases). The V gene's germline CDR1 is GTSNPN and CDR2 SVGIG (reference sequence). Deletions cut 0 bases from V and 0 bases from J, with 15 bases between. CDR3 length equals 16 residues. CDR3 DNA: TGTGCCTGGAGTGTACTGGGGCCGGGAGCCTCCTACGAGCAGTACTTC. Translating gives CAWSVLGPGASYEQYF.

In this sample, this clonotype turned up many times. The genes are TRBV29-1 and TRBJ2-5, with D possibly TRBD2 on 6 matching bases. Trimming pared 5 bases from V and 2 bases from J, leaving 18 bases between. The CDR3 is made up of 15 amino acids. Germline-derived CDR1 and CDR2 are SQVTM and ANQGSEA. The CDR3 nucleotides read TGCAGCGTTAATTCGGAGGGGTTCTCTCAAGAGACCCAGTACTTC. Translating it yields CSVNSEGFSQETQYF.

This clonotype was seen ten or more times. The chain links TRBV5-1 to TRBJ2-2; 7 nucleotides line up with TRBD2. CDR3 length: 15 amino acids. Germline V gives CDR1 SGHRS, CDR2 YFSETQ. The trim removed 4 bases at V and 1 base at J, leaving 4 bases unmatched. The CDR3 bases are TGCGCCAGCAGCGCGTCTAGCGGGAACACCGGGGAGCTGTTTTTT. Encoded protein: CASSASSGNTGELFF.

A remark on this clonotype: The CDR3 does not close with the conserved phenylalanine or tryptophan, likely indicating a read error. The chain carries TRBV9 and TRBJ1-6; D is perhaps TRBD1 (6 bases). This CDR3 spans 15 amino acids. Trimming took off 5 bases at V and 7 bases at J, with 16 bases between the two ends. Germline V CDR1 and CDR2: SGDLS, YYNGEE. CDR3 nucleotide sequence: TGTGCCAGCAGTAATCAGACAGGCCTCAATTCACCCCTCCACATT. This gives the protein CASSNQTGLNSPLHI.

In its sample, this clonotype was seen many times. The chain is built from TRBV7-2 and TRBJ2-1; the match to TRBD2 covers 10 bases. The CDR3 runs 21 residues. The V segment lost 4 bases and the J segment 5 bases; nucleotides outside the gene matches: 23. Germline assignment: CDR1 SGHTA and CDR2 FQGNSA. The CDR3 DNA sequence: TGTGCCAGCAGCTACGCCACAGCGGGGGGGTTCGCCATACGCGACGACAATGAGCAGTTCTTC. Translating it yields CASSYATAGGFAIRDDNEQFF.

In this sample, this clonotype turned up many times. The chain combines TRBV5-1 with TRBJ2-1; TRBD2 aligns across 10 bases. The CDR3 has 15 residues. Losses at the gene ends were 0 bases for V and 8 bases for J; bases not matched to a gene: 5. CDR1 SGHRS and CDR2 YFSETQ come from the germline V gene. The CDR3: CASSLASGSLDEQFF. The CDR3 DNA sequence: TGCGCCAGCAGCTTGGCTAGCGGGAGTCTGGATGAGCAGTTCTTC. Variable domain in full (rest from reference TRBV5-1 and TRBJ2-1): KAGVTQTPRYLIKTRGQQVTLSCSPISGHRSVSWYQQTPGQGLQFLFEYFSETQRNKGNFPGRFSGRQFSNSRSEMNVSTLELGDSALYLCASSLASGSLDEQFFGPGTRLTVL.

This clonotype was seen at least ten times. V is TRBV2 and J is TRBJ2-2; D possibly corresponds to TRBD2 (5 bases). The CDR3 spans 11 residues. Germline lookup yields CDR1 SNHLY and CDR2 FYNNEI. The V and J ends lost 11 bases and 7 bases respectively, with 11 bases between them. The CDR3 nucleotides are TGTGCCGGCTCCGGAGGCGGGGAGCTGTTTTTT. Translation: CAGSGGGELFF.